The 24 T cell receptor beta chains in this list originate from one sample, sequenced in a study of identical twins. TCRdb independently ran MiXCR on the 5' RACE reads; one entry per CDR3 protein. This table has 450,000 or so distinct CDR3 sequences, approximately 15% appearing once. These same data were also listed under a study on yellow fever vaccine responses in identical twins.

The sequenced sample consisted of CD4+ T cells sorted from blood. Every receptor here comes from a young woman in good health.

This sequence joins TRBV10-2 and TRBJ1-5; D is unclear. The CDR3 loop spans 14 amino acids. Germline CDR1 reads WSHSY; CDR2 reads SAAADI. Trimming left V 4 bases short and J 4 bases short, with 11 bases between. This CDR3 is CASSGSRDNQPQHF. Here the CDR3 DNA reads TGCGCCAGCAGTGGGAGTCGGGATAATCAGCCCCAGCATTTT.

The count of this clonotype is one. The gene calls are TRBV2 and TRBJ2-1, with TRBD2 matching 8 bases. The germline CDR1 and CDR2 sequences are SNHLY and FYNNEI. CDR3 length: 19 residues. The CDR3 sequence: CTCSLEQGYGTRNYNEQFF. The CDR3 DNA follows: TGTACCTGCAGTTTAGAACAGGGATACGGGACTAGGAATTACAATGAGCAGTTCTTC.

The chain has TRBV18 and TRBJ2-1; no definite D call. Germline V gene lookup returns CDR1 KGHSH and CDR2 LQKENI. V shed 0 bases and J shed 4 bases, with 13 bases lying between them. The CDR3 extends over 16 amino acids. CDR3 DNA sequence: TGTGCCAGCTCACCACCGTCGGCAGGAGAGTACAATGAGCAGTTCTTC. The encoded protein is CASSPPSAGEYNEQFF.

This chain uses TRBV12-3 or TRBV12-4 with TRBJ1-2, with D perhaps matching TRBD1 (5 bases). This CDR3 comprises 14 residues. The ends were cut back, 5 bases at V and 5 bases at J, with 15 bases in the middle. Written as DNA, the CDR3 is TGTGCCAGCAGTCGACAGTCTATCGGTTATGGCTACACCTTC. It codes for CASSRQSIGYGYTF.

J is TRBJ2-5 and V is TRBV7-2; D might be TRBD2 (7 bases). V was shortened by 5 bases and J by 5 bases, with 12 bases between the two germline ends. The germline CDR1 and CDR2 sequences are SGHTA and FQGNSA. The CDR3 is 13 amino acids. CDR3 sequence reads: CASSRGARETQYF. DNA for the CDR3: TGTGCCAGCAGCCGGGGGGCAAGGGAGACCCAGTACTTC.

The chain joins TRBV12-3 or TRBV12-4 to TRBJ2-7; TRBD2 matches at 10 bases. CDR3 size: 15 residues. V lost 5 bases, J lost 0 bases, and 4 bases stayed unmatched. CDR3 in DNA: TGTGCCAGCAGTGCTAGCGGGAGAATCTCCTACGAGCAGTACTTC. The encoded protein is CASSASGRISYEQYF.

This clonotype appeared a few times. The chain uses TRBV18 and TRBJ2-3; 8 bases are shared with TRBD2. V was clipped by 2 bases and J by 4 bases; unmatched bases: 11. Germline V CDR1 and CDR2: KGHSH, LQKENI. The CDR3 sequence is 17 residues long. The CDR3 coding sequence is TGTGCCAGCTCACCAGGGATTAGCGGGATTGGCGCAGATACGCAGTATTTT. Amino acid sequence: CASSPGISGIGADTQYF.

This chain joins TRBV7-8 and TRBJ1-5; D not certain. Trimming cost V 4 bases and J 2 bases, with 9 bases left between them. CDR1 and CDR2 (germline): SGHVS, FQNEAQ. The CDR3 runs 14 residues. CDR3 nucleotides: TGTGCCAGCAGCTGGGCGAGGGGCAATCAGCCCCAGCATTTT. Translated, it gives CASSWARGNQPQHF. Full variable domain (remainder filled in from reference TRBV7-8 and TRBJ1-5): GAGVSQSPRYKVAKRGQDVALRCDPISGHVSLFWYQQALGQGPEFLTYFQNEAQLDKSGLPSDRFFAERPEGSVSTLKIQRTQQEDSAVYLCASSWARGNQPQHFGDGTRLSIL.

The chain is built from TRBV6-1 and TRBJ2-7, with TRBD1 matching over 9 bases. From germline, CDR1 is MNHNS and CDR2 SASEGT. Trimming removed 8 bases from V and 0 bases from J; junction bases left unmatched: 8. The CDR3 is 15 amino acids. Here the CDR3 DNA reads TGTGCCAGCCGTCCTGACAGGGGGTCCTCCTACGAGCAGTACTTC. Translating it yields CASRPDRGSSYEQYF.

This clonotype showed up just a few times. V is TRBV7-2 and J is TRBJ2-7, with 12 nucleotides matching TRBD2. V lost 0 bases to trimming and J lost 4 bases; unmatched junction nucleotides: 7. This CDR3 has 17 amino acids. The germline gives CDR1 SGHTA, CDR2 FQGNSA. Written as DNA, the CDR3 is TGTGCCAGCAGCTTAGCCACAGCGACTAGCGGGGGTTACGAGCAGTACTTC. It codes for CASSLATATSGGYEQYF.

This clonotype was seen a handful of times. The rearrangement joins TRBV11-1 to TRBJ2-4; possible D gene TRBD1, 6 bases. This CDR3 is built from 18 residues. The germline V and J ends were trimmed by 4 bases and 0 bases, with 19 bases remaining between them. Per the germline V gene, CDR1 is SGHAT and CDR2 is FQDESV (reference sequence). The CDR3 reads CASSWENRVMGAKNIQYF. The DNA for the CDR3 is TGTGCCAGCAGCTGGGAGAACAGGGTGATGGGAGCCAAAAACATTCAGTACTTC.

The chain couples TRBV7-8 to TRBJ2-3, with D perhaps being TRBD1 or TRBD2 (6 bases each). This CDR3 region has 17 residues. The V gene lost 6 bases and the J gene lost 3 bases, with 22 bases spanning the gap. Germline CDR1 is SGHVS and CDR2 is FQNEAQ. CDR3 nucleotide sequence: TGTGCCAGCAGGTCTTTTGGGGGGCCGGTCAGGACAGATACGCAGTATTTT. Its protein is CASRSFGGPVRTDTQYF. Looking up the rest from reference TRBV7-8 and TRBJ2-3 gives the full variable domain: GAGVSQSPRYKVAKRGQDVALRCDPISGHVSLFWYQQALGQGPEFLTYFQNEAQLDKSGLPSDRFFAERPEGSVSTLKIQRTQQEDSAVYLCASRSFGGPVRTDTQYFGPGTRLTVL.

The chain employs TRBV7-9 and TRBJ2-3, with TRBD2 identical over 10 bases. V trimming: 2 bases; J trimming: 2 bases; junction bases outside the gene matches: 4. CDR1 is SEHNR and CDR2 is FQNEAQ in the germline V gene (reference sequence). The CDR3 runs to 16 residues. In DNA, the CDR3 is TGTGCCAGCAGCTTACCTAGCGGGAGCCTCACAGATACGCAGTATTTT. It specifies CASSLPSGSLTDTQYF.

This clonotype was recorded a few times. The chain combines TRBV11-2 with TRBJ2-7; D gene uncertain. The CDR3 totals 14 residues. Trimming took 0 bases from V and 7 from J, leaving 13 bases between them. The germline V gene encodes CDR1 SGHAT and CDR2 FQNNGV. The chain's CDR3 is CASSLDHGFREQYF. In DNA, the CDR3 is TGTGCCAGCAGCTTAGATCACGGATTTCGGGAGCAGTACTTC.

The rearrangement uses TRBV21-1 and TRBJ2-3; the D call TRBD2 from the table was never checked on the DNA. TRBV21-1 is shown as a pseudogene. The CDR3 spans 17 residues. The CDR3 region is CASSKGEGRRSTDTQYF. CDR3 in DNA: TGTGCCAGCAGCAAAGGGGAGGGGAGGCGGAGCACAGATACGCAGTATTTT.

Only a few counts were recorded for this clonotype. This sequence joins TRBV12-5 and TRBJ1-1, with a tentative D call TRBD1 (6 bases). Trimming cost V 8 bases and J 8 bases, with 12 bases left between them. CDR1 is LGHNT and CDR2 is FRNRAP in the germline V gene. This CDR3 has 11 residues. CDR3 nucleotide sequence: TGTGCTAGTTCAGGGACATTCGAAGCTTTCTTT. It specifies CASSGTFEAFF.

The chain recombines TRBV7-2 with TRBJ2-4, with D unresolved. CDR1 is SGHTA, CDR2 FQGNSA, per germline. The CDR3 contains 15 residues. Trimming shortened V by 0 bases and J by 3 bases, and 9 bases separated the two germline ends. DNA for the CDR3: TGTGCCAGCAGCTTAGCCAGTGGCGTCAAAAACATTCAGTACTTC. It yields the protein CASSLASGVKNIQYF.

This clonotype has just a few counts. The chain recombines TRBV6-2 or TRBV6-3 with TRBJ1-1, with D perhaps TRBD1 (5 bases). Germline values: CDR1 MNHEY, CDR2 SVGEGT. V dropped 7 bases and J dropped 1 base, with 13 bases sitting between them. The CDR3 is 14 residues long. CDR3 sequence (DNA): TGTGCCAGCAAAATCGACGGGACGAACACTGAAGCTTTCTTT. This codes for CASKIDGTNTEAFF.

This clonotype has only a few counts. The genes are TRBV20-1 and TRBJ2-1; D gene ambiguous. Germline-derived CDR1 and CDR2 are DFQATT and SNEGSKA (reference sequence). CDR3 length: 11 amino acids. Trimming removed 0 bases at V and 16 bases at J, with 13 bases between. CDR3 amino acids: CSARDQTLNFF. CDR3 bases: TGCAGTGCTAGAGATCAAACCCTGAATTTCTTC.

The chain combines TRBV7-2 with TRBJ2-1, with no clear D. This CDR3 comprises 15 residues. Germline V gene data show CDR1 as SGHTA and CDR2 as FQGNSA. Deletions cut 1 base from V and 3 bases from J, with 10 bases between. The CDR3 region has the DNA TGTGCCAGCAGCTTAGTGTTCGGAAGCTACAATGAGCAGTTCTTC. It specifies CASSLVFGSYNEQFF.

In this sample, this clonotype turned up a few times. This chain links TRBV7-9 with TRBJ2-7, with D unclear. The germline V and J ends were trimmed by 5 bases and 5 bases, with 10 bases remaining between them. This CDR3 is 12 amino acids long. CDR1 is SEHNR and CDR2 is FQNEAQ in the germline V gene (reference sequence). The CDR3 nucleotides are TGTGCCAGCAGCCAGAGACGGAACGAGCAGTACTTC. It codes for CASSQRRNEQYF.

The rearrangement uses TRBV20-1 and TRBJ2-7; either TRBD1 or TRBD2 may fit D (5 bases each). CDR3 size: 14 residues. Germline assignment: CDR1 DFQATT and CDR2 SNEGSKA (reference sequence). Trimming took off 1 base at V and 4 bases at J, with 14 bases between the two ends. The CDR3 sequence: CSARGERDPYEQYF. The CDR3, as DNA: TGCAGTGCTAGAGGTGAAAGGGACCCATACGAGCAGTACTTC.

This chain uses TRBV4-1 with TRBJ2-7; tentative D call: TRBD1 (5 bases). The length of the CDR3 is 15 residues. Germline-derived CDR1 and CDR2 are MGHRA and YSYEKL. V was cut by 5 bases and J by 0 bases, with 14 bases left in between. CDR3 coding DNA: TGCGCCAGCAGCTTAGGGGCGGAATACTCCTACGAGCAGTACTTC. Encoded protein: CASSLGAEYSYEQYF.

The rearrangement joins TRBV5-5 to TRBJ2-7, with unresolved D. Trimming removed 4 bases at V and 3 bases at J, with 14 bases between. The germline V gene has CDR1 SGHKS and CDR2 YYEKEE (reference sequence). This CDR3 has 14 amino acids. CDR3 amino acids: CASSPGHICYEQYF. The CDR3, as DNA: TGTGCCAGCAGCCCCGGGCACATCTGCTACGAGCAGTACTTC.